This TCR beta chain originates from a study of blood T cell repertoires in COVID-19. Study-wide background: Sites across the United States, Italy and Spain contributed samples from acute and convalescent COVID-19.

The ends were cut back, 5 bases at V and 3 bases at J, with 11 bases in the middle. The CDR3 is made up of 14 amino acids. CDR1 LNHNV and CDR2 YYDKDF come from the germline V gene (reference sequence). Sequencing was performed with immunoSEQ multiplex PCR; in TCRdb, only in-frame clones are kept and a portion is missing. The sample consists of about 20,000 clones, 70% to 90% of them appearing once. The genes are TRBV15 and TRBJ1-5; D might be TRBD1 (6 bases). This TCR was recovered from a young woman who had recovered from COVID-19. The sequenced sample consisted of PBMCs or T cells enriched from blood (not recorded which). This CDR3 is CATSDRTANQPQHF. CDR3 in DNA: TGTGCCACCAGCGATAGGACAGCCAATCAGCCCCAGCATTTT.